These 20 T cell receptor beta chains came from one sample sequenced in a study of cytomegalovirus exposure and HLA in healthy donors (dated by TCRdb to 2016 to 2017). The library was produced with the immunoSEQ multiplex PCR assay. A mixture of 60 forward primers for TCR Vbeta segments and 13 reverse primers for TCR Jbeta segments was used in the multiplex PCR. TCRdb took this table from immuneACCESS and kept in-frame rearrangements with V and J called. Such tables lack part of the clones; where checked against another copy, unresolved V genes explain under half of the gap, and the rest is unexplained. The sample table contains about 170,000 clones; only one count was recorded for roughly 80% of them. The ten largest clones add up to 2.5% to 4% of the sample. Source material: PBMCs. These receptors were obtained from a female donor in good health and CMV-seronegative.

The chain joins TRBV9 to TRBJ1-1; no reliable D call. The ends were cut back, 0 bases at V and 0 bases at J, with 6 bases in the middle. Germline assignment: CDR1 SGDLS and CDR2 YYNGEE. There are 14 residues in the CDR3. For the CDR3, the DNA is TGTGCCAGCAGCGTAGGAGGTGTGAACACTGAAGCTTTCTTT. Translating it yields CASSVGGVNTEAFF.

This chain links TRBV4-3 with TRBJ1-5, with a tentative D call TRBD1 (5 bases). Deletions cut 0 bases from V and 5 bases from J, with 11 bases between. Looked up from germline, CDR1 is LGHNA and CDR2 is YSLEER. The CDR3 is 15 amino acids. DNA for the CDR3: TGCGCCAGCAGCCAAGACGGGGGAGGTGATCAGCCCCAGCATTTT. Translated: CASSQDGGGDQPQHF.

This rearrangement joins TRBV5-1 to TRBJ2-7, with 7 bases matching TRBD1. This CDR3 has 15 amino acids. The germline V gene encodes CDR1 SGHRS and CDR2 YFSETQ. The J segment lost 2 bases and the V segment lost 3 bases, leaving 8 bases of the junction unmatched. In DNA, the CDR3 is TGCGCCAGCAGCTCGTCCACGACAGGGACCTACGAGCAGTACTTC. This sequence encodes CASSSSTTGTYEQYF. Filled out from reference TRBV5-1 and TRBJ2-7, the complete variable domain reads KAGVTQTPRYLIKTRGQQVTLSCSPISGHRSVSWYQQTPGQGLQFLFEYFSETQRNKGNFPGRFSGRQFSNSRSEMNVSTLELGDSALYLCASSSSTTGTYEQYFGPGTRLTVT.

The V gene is TRBV5-1, the J gene TRBJ1-2; 8 nucleotides match TRBD1. The V segment lost 4 bases and the J segment 6 bases; nucleotides outside the gene matches: 5. Germline CDR1 reads SGHRS; CDR2 reads YFSETQ. This CDR3 region has 13 residues. CDR3 region: CASSPGGKDGYTF. CDR3 sequence (DNA): TGCGCCAGCAGCCCAGGGGGCAAAGATGGCTACACCTTC.

The chain joins TRBV5-5 to TRBJ2-3, with TRBD2 identical over 7 bases. Germline V gives CDR1 SGHKS, CDR2 YYEKEE (reference sequence). V lost 10 bases to trimming and J lost 2 bases; unmatched junction nucleotides: 10. CDR3 length equals 14 residues. CDR3 in DNA: TGTGCCGCAATGACTAGCTTAAACACAGATACGCAGTATTTT. This gives the protein CAAMTSLNTDTQYF.

The V and J genes are TRBV7-2 and TRBJ2-7; D is ambiguous. V was pared by 5 bases and J by 6 bases, with 17 bases between. From germline, CDR1 is SGHTA and CDR2 FQGNSA. There are 14 residues in the CDR3. The CDR3 sequence is CASSTVGLTREQYF. CDR3 in DNA: TGTGCCAGCAGCACAGTGGGCCTAACGCGCGAGCAGTACTTC.

The rearrangement links TRBV6-5 to TRBJ2-5; D remains unclear. Trimming removed 6 bases at V and 4 bases at J, with 18 bases between. This CDR3 contains 15 residues. Per germline, CDR1 MNHEY and CDR2 SVGAGI. In nucleotides, the CDR3 is TGTGCCAGCAGCCAGAAGGCCGCGGCAAGAGAGACCCAGTACTTC. Amino acids: CASSQKAAARETQYF.

The chain links TRBV2 to TRBJ1-1; possibly TRBD1 for D (6 bases). Germline loops: CDR1 SNHLY, CDR2 FYNNEI. The CDR3 has 15 residues. V was cut by 4 bases and J by 0 bases, with 12 bases left in between. The CDR3 sequence: CASSGQGTMNTEAFF. In nucleotides, the CDR3 is TGTGCCAGCAGTGGTCAGGGGACCATGAACACTGAAGCTTTCTTT.

The chain employs TRBV5-5 and TRBJ2-7, with 9 bases fitting TRBD2. This CDR3 contains 17 residues. Germline loops: CDR1 SGHKS, CDR2 YYEKEE (reference sequence). Losses at the gene ends were 5 bases for V and 0 bases for J; bases not matched to a gene: 12. CDR3 sequence: CASRVGLAEGPSYEQYF. The CDR3 DNA is TGTGCCAGCAGAGTGGGACTAGCCGAGGGACCCTCCTACGAGCAGTACTTC.

This chain uses TRBV28 with TRBJ1-2, with D possibly being TRBD1 (5 bases). CDR1 and CDR2 (germline): MDHEN, SYDVKM. This CDR3 spans 14 amino acids. Trimming removed 3 bases at V and 8 bases at J, with 16 bases between. Here the CDR3 DNA reads TGTGCCAGCAGTTTGACCAGGGCGATCCGGGGCTACACCTTC. This translates into CASSLTRAIRGYTF.

The CDR3 region is CASSESNQGTPYEQYF. CDR3 DNA sequence: TGCGCCAGCAGTGAGTCGAATCAGGGGACCCCTTACGAGCAGTACTTC. This chain connects TRBV10-1 to TRBJ2-7; possibly TRBD1 for D (6 bases). The V gene's germline CDR1 is WNHNN and CDR2 SYGVQD (reference sequence). V was trimmed by 0 bases and J by 4 bases, leaving 16 bases between them. The CDR3 extends over 16 amino acids.

Comment on this clone: One end of the junction is discordant with germline, which a read error may explain. The chain employs TRBV7-9 and TRBJ1-1, with D possibly TRBD1 on 5 matching bases. Germline V gene sequence: CDR1 SEHNR, CDR2 FQNEAQ (reference sequence). The CDR3 length is 12 residues. The CDR3 here is CSSSLGGSEAFF. The CDR3 coding sequence is TGTTCCAGCAGCTTGGGGGGGTCTGAAGCTTTCTTT.

The chain couples TRBV10-3 to TRBJ2-2, with 8 bases matching TRBD1. Trimming removed 2 bases from V and 1 base from J; junction bases left unmatched: 0. The CDR3 totals 15 residues. CDR1 and CDR2 (germline): ENHRY, SYGVKD. The CDR3 bases are TGTGCCATCAGTGAGGGACAGGGGAACACCGGGGAGCTGTTTTTT. It specifies CAISEGQGNTGELFF.

About this clone itself: One end of the junction fails to match germline, which may point to a read error. This sample includes further DNA sequences coding for the same CDR3. This rearrangement joins TRBV5-1 to TRBJ2-3, with 10 bases aligning to TRBD1. CDR3 length: 15 amino acids. The germline V gene has CDR1 SGHRS and CDR2 YFSETQ. The chain's CDR3 is CASSLGQGLQDTQYF. CDR3 DNA sequence: TGTGCCAGCAGCTTGGGACAGGGGCTCCAGGATACGCAGTATTTT.

CDR3 coding DNA: TGCAGCGTCTCACCGGGACTAGCGGGGGGGCTCATATGGACCCAGTACTTC. Protein: CSVSPGLAGGLIWTQYF. This chain joins TRBV29-1 and TRBJ2-5; the match to TRBD2 covers 16 bases. The germline V gene encodes CDR1 SQVTM and CDR2 ANQGSEA. V trimming: 6 bases; J trimming: 7 bases; junction bases outside the gene matches: 14. CDR3 length: 17 amino acids. Using reference TRBV29-1 and TRBJ2-5 for the parts outside the CDR3, the full variable domain is SAVISQKPSRDICQRGTSLTIQCQVDSQVTMMFWYRQQPGQSLTLIATANQGSEATYESGFVIDKFPISRPNLTFSTLTVSNMSPEDSSIYLCSVSPGLAGGLIWTQYFGPGTRLLVL.

This chain links TRBV30 with TRBJ1-5; D is uncertain. CDR1 GTSNPN and CDR2 SVGIG come from the germline V gene (reference sequence). This CDR3 spans 13 amino acids. V dropped 3 bases and J dropped 3 bases, with 9 bases sitting between them. The CDR3 here is CAWSDGNNQPQHF. The CDR3 nucleotides are TGTGCCTGGAGCGACGGGAACAATCAGCCCCAGCATTTT.

The genes are TRBV28 and TRBJ2-2; tentatively, D is TRBD1 (5 bases). The CDR3 is 15 residues long. Germline values: CDR1 MDHEN, CDR2 SYDVKM. Trimming stripped 5 bases from V and 5 bases from J, with 15 bases between. CDR3 nucleotide sequence: TGTGCCAGCAGTCCTGTTGGGGCAAGAACCGGGGAGCTGTTTTTT. The encoded protein is CASSPVGARTGELFF.

The chain uses TRBV6-5 and TRBJ2-5; TRBD1 agrees at 8 bases. The DNA end is more similar to TRBJ2-7, so the J call may be wrong. CDR1 and CDR2 (germline): MNHEY, SVGAGI. The CDR3 length is 13 residues. The CDR3 loop reads CASTRTGTYEQYF. CDR3 in DNA: TGTGCCAGCACGAGGACAGGGACCTACGAGCAGTACTTC.

V is TRBV27 and J is TRBJ1-2; 7 bases fit TRBD1. Trimming took 5 bases from V and 8 from J; bases not matched to a gene: 11. Germline-derived CDR1 and CDR2 are MNHEY and SMNVEV (reference sequence). CDR3 size: 14 residues. DNA for the CDR3: TGTGCCAGCAGTCCCGACAGGGTTCTATGGGGCTACACCTTC. Translating it yields CASSPDRVLWGYTF.

This chain joins TRBV6-1 and TRBJ1-1; D is perhaps TRBD1 (5 bases). CDR3 length: 15 amino acids. Trimming removed 6 bases from V and 4 bases from J, with 18 bases in between. The germline gives CDR1 MNHNS, CDR2 SASEGT. The CDR3 bases are TGTGCCAGCAGGGCCGGGGGGATAGCGGCCACTGAAGCTTTCTTT. Residues: CASRAGGIAATEAFF.